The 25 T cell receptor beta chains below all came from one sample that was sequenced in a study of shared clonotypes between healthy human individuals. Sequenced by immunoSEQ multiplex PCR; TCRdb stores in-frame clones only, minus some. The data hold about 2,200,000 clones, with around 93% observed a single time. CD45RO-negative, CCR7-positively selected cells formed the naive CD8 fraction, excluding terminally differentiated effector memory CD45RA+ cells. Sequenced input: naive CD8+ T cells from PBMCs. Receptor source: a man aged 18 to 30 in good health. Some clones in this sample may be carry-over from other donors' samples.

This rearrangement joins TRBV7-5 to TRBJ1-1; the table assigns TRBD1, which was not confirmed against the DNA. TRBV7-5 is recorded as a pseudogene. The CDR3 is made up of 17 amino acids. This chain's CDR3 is CARSLPPLRGRDTEAFF. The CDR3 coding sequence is TGTGCCAGAAGCTTACCCCCCTTGAGGGGGCGGGACACTGAAGCTTTCTTT.

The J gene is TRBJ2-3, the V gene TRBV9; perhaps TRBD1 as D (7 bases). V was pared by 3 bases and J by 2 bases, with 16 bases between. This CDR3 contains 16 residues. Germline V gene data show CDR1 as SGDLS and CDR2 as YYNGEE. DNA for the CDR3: TGTGCCAGCAGCGAGGGGGCTAGCGCTGCCACAGATACGCAGTATTTT. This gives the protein CASSEGASAATDTQYF.

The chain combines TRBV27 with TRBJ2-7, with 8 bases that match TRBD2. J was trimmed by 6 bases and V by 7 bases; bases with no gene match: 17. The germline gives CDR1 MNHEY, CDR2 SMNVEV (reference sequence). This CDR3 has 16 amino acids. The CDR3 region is CASTSYPHGLAGEQYF. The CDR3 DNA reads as TGTGCCAGCACCTCTTACCCCCACGGGCTAGCGGGCGAGCAGTACTTC.

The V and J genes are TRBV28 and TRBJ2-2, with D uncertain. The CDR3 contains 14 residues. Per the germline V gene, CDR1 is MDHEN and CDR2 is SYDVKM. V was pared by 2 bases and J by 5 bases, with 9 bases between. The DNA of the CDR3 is TGTGCCAGCAGTTTAGTTCCACGGACCGGGGAGCTGTTTTTT. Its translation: CASSLVPRTGELFF.

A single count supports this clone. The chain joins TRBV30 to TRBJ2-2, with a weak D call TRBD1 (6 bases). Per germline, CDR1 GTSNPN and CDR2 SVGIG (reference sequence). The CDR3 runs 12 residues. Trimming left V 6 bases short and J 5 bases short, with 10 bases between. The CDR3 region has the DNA TGTGCCTGCTTACAGGGAACCGGGGAGCTGTTTTTT. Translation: CACLQGTGELFF.

This chain's CDR3 is CASSPTGGRERYTQYF. In DNA form, the CDR3 reads TGTGCCAGCAGCCCGACAGGGGGGCGGGAGAGGTATACGCAGTATTTT. The chain is built from TRBV4-2 and TRBJ2-3, with 9 bases lining up with TRBD1. CDR1 and CDR2 from the germline V gene are LGHNA and YNFKEQ. The CDR3 extends over 16 amino acids. The junction had 12 bases not matched to a gene; V was cut back by 4 bases and J by 7 bases.

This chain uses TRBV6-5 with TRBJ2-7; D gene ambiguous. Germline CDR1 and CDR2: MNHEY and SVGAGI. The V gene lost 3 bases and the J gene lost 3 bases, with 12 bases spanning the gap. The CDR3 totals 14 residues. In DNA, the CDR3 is TGTGCCAGCAGTTATGGGATAGCCCGCTACGAGCAGTACTTC. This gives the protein CASSYGIARYEQYF.

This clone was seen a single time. The CDR3 loop is CASSPKDRGRNEQFF. In DNA form, the CDR3 reads TGTGCCAGCTCACCCAAGGACAGGGGGCGCAATGAGCAGTTCTTC. The chain employs TRBV18 and TRBJ2-1, with 11 positions matching TRBD1. Trimming took 3 bases from V and 6 from J; bases not matched to a gene: 4. The CDR3 totals 15 residues. Germline CDR1 and CDR2: KGHSH and LQKENI.

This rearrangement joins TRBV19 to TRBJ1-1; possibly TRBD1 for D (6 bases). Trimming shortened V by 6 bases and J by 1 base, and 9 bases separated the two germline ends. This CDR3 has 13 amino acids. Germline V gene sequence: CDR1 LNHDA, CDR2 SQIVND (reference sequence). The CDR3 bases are TGTGCCAGTAGGCCACAGGGGAACACTGAAGCTTTCTTT. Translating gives CASRPQGNTEAFF.

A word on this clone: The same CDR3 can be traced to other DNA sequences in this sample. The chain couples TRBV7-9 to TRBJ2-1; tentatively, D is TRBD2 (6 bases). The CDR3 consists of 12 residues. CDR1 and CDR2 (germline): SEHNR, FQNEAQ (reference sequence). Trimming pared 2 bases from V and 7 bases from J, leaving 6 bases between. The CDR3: CASSLRGNEQFF. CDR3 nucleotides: TGTGCCAGCAGCTTACGGGGGAATGAGCAGTTCTTC.

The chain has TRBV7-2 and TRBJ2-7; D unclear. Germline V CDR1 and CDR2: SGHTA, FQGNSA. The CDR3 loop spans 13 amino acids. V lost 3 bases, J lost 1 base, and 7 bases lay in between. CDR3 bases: TGTGCCAGCAGCTTTTACAGATCCTACGAGCAGTACTTC. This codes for CASSFYRSYEQYF. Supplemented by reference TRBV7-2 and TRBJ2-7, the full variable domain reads GAGVSQSPSNKVTEKGKDVELRCDPISGHTALYWYRQSLGQGLEFLIYFQGNSAPDKSGLPSDRFSAERTGGSVSTLTIQRTQQEDSAVYLCASSFYRSYEQYFGPGTRLTVT.

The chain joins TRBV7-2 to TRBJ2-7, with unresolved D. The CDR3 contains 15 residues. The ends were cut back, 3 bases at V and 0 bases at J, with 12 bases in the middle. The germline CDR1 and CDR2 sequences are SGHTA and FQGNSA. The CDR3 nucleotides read TGTGCCAGCAGCTTTGGAGTGGAAAGCTCCTACGAGCAGTACTTC. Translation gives CASSFGVESSYEQYF.

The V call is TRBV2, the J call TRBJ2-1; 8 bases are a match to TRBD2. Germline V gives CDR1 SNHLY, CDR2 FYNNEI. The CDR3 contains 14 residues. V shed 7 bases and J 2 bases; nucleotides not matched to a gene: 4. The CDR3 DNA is TGTGCCAGCAACCCGGGAGGGCCCTACAATGAGCAGTTCTTC. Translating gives CASNPGGPYNEQFF.

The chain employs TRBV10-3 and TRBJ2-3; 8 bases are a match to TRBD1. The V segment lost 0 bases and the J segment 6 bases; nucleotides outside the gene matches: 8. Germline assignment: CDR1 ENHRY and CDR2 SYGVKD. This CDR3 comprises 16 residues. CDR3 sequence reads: CAISESRGQERDTQYF. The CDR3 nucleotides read TGTGCCATCAGTGAGTCGCGGGGACAGGAAAGGGATACGCAGTATTTT.

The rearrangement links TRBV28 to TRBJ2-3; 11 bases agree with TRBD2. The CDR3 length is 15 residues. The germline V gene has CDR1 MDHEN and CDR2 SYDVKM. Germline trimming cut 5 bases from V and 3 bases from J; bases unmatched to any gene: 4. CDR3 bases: TGTGCCAGCAGTCCCGGGACTAGCGGAACAGATACGCAGTATTTT. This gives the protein CASSPGTSGTDTQYF.

CDR3 residues: CASSVGMDTNTEAFF. CDR3 coding DNA: TGTGCCAGCAGCGTAGGAATGGATACGAACACTGAAGCTTTCTTT. This chain joins TRBV9 and TRBJ1-1, with D unresolved. The germline CDR1 and CDR2 sequences are SGDLS and YYNGEE. V lost 0 bases to trimming and J lost 1 base, with 10 bases between them. The CDR3 covers 15 residues.

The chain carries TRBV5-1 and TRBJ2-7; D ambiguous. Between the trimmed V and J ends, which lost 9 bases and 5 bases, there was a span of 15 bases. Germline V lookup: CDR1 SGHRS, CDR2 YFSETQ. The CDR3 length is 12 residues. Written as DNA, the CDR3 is TGCGCCACCCGAGGACCCTCGGACGAGCAGTACTTC. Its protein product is CATRGPSDEQYF.

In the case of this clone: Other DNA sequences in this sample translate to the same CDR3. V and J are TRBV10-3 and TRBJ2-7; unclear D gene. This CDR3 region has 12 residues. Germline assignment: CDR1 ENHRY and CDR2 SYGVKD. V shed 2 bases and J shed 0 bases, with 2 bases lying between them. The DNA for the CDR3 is TGTGCCATCAGTGAGCCCTCCTACGAGCAGTACTTC. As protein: CAISEPSYEQYF.

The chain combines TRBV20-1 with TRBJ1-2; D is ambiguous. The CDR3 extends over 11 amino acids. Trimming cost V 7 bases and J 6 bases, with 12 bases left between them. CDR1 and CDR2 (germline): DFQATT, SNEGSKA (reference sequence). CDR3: CSVVFRDGYTF. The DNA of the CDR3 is TGCAGTGTTGTATTTAGGGATGGCTACACCTTC.

CDR3: CASSLSYRSSYNEQFF. The CDR3 DNA follows: TGTGCCAGCAGCTTATCATACAGGAGCTCCTACAATGAGCAGTTCTTC. The chain links TRBV7-3 to TRBJ2-1; D possibly corresponds to TRBD1 (5 bases). With 2 bases removed from V and 0 bases from J, the gap between germline ends came to 11 bases. The CDR3 has 16 residues. Germline V gives CDR1 SGHTA, CDR2 FQGTGA.

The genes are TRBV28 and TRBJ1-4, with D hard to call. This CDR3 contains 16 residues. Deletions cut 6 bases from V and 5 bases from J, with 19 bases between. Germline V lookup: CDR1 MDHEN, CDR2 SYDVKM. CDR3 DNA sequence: TGTGCCAGCAGCTACCGATGGTCTGCACAGAATGAAAAACTGTTTTTT. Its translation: CASSYRWSAQNEKLFF. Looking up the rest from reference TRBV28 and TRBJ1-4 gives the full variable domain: DVKVTQSSRYLVKRTGEKVFLECVQDMDHENMFWYRQDPGLGLRLIYFSYDVKMKEKGDIPEGYSVSREKKERFSLILESASTNQTSMYLCASSYRWSAQNEKLFFGSGTQLSVL.

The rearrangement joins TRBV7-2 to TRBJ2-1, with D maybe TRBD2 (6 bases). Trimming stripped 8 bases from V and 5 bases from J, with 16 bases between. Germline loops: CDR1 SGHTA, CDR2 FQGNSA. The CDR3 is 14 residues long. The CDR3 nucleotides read TGTGCCAGCGGGATACCGGGACTTCACAATGAGCAGTTCTTC. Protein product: CASGIPGLHNEQFF.

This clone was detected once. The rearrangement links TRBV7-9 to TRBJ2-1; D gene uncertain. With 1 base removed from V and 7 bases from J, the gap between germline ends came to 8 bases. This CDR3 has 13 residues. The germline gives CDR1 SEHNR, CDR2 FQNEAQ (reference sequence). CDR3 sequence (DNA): TGTGCCAGCAGCTTAGGGCCGCTGAATGAGCAGTTCTTC. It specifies CASSLGPLNEQFF.

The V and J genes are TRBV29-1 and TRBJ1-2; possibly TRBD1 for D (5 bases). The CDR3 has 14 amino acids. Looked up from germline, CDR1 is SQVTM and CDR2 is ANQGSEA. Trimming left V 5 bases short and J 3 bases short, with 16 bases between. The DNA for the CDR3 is TGCAGCGTTCTCACAGCCGACAGCTACTATGGCTACACCTTC. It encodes CSVLTADSYYGYTF.

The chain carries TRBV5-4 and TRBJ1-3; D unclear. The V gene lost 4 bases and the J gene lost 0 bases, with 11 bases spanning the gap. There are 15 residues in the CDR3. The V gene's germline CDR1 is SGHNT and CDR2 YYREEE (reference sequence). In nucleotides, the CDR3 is TGTGCCAGCAGCCCGGACGGTAGCTCTGGAAACACCATATATTTT. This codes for CASSPDGSSGNTIYF.